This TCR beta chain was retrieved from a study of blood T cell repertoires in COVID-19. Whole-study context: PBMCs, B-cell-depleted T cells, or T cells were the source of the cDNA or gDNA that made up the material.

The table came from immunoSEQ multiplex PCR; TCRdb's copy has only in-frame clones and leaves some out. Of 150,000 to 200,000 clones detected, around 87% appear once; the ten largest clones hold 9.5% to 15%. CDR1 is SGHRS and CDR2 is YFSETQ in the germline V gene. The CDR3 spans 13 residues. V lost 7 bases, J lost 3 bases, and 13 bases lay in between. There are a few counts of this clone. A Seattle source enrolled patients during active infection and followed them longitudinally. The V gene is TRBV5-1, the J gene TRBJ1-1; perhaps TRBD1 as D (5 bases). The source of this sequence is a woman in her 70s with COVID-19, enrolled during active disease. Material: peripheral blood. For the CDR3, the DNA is TGCGCCAGCCGATGGGGGGATGACACTGAAGCTTTCTTT. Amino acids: CASRWGDDTEAFF.